The 31 T cell receptor beta chains below were found in one sample sequenced in a study of T cells in Graves' hyperthyroidism and ophthalmopathy. The investigators amplified TCR beta CDR3 regions from RNA transcripts. The TCR CDR3 first-round RT-PCR relied on the HTBI primer set. TCRdb recomputed calls from the multiplex PCR reads with MiXCR, one row per CDR3 protein. Of a few hundred thousand distinct CDR3 sequences in the sample, about 16% were seen once. Sequences were obtained from blood. The receptor source for this set is a woman aged 30 to 39 with Graves' ophthalmopathy.

In its sample, this clonotype was seen many times. This chain joins TRBV20-1 and TRBJ1-3, with D possibly matching TRBD1 (6 bases). The CDR3 sequence is 15 residues long. Between the trimmed V and J ends, which lost 1 base and 2 bases, there was a span of 12 bases. In germline, CDR1 is DFQATT, CDR2 SNEGSKA (reference sequence). The CDR3 sequence is CSARGGGPTGNTIYF. The CDR3 coding sequence is TGCAGTGCTAGAGGGGGGGGGCCCACTGGAAACACCATATATTTT.

The rearrangement joins TRBV7-2 to TRBJ2-3; D is unclear. This CDR3 has 17 amino acids. Trimming shortened V by 3 bases and J by 0 bases, and 16 bases separated the two germline ends. In germline, CDR1 is SGHTA, CDR2 FQGNSA. As DNA, the CDR3 is TGTGCCAGCAGCTTCGGGCGCCGAAAGGCTAGCACAGATACGCAGTATTTT. Translated: CASSFGRRKASTDTQYF.

This clonotype was detected a few times. The chain recombines TRBV4-3 with TRBJ2-7, with 14 bases that match TRBD2. CDR3 length equals 15 residues. V lost 4 bases to trimming and J lost 6 bases; unmatched junction nucleotides: 5. From germline, CDR1 is LGHNA and CDR2 YSLEER. The CDR3 protein is CASSPGTSGSLEQYF. The CDR3 DNA reads as TGCGCCAGCAGCCCAGGGACTAGCGGGAGTCTCGAGCAGTACTTC.

The CDR3 coding sequence is TGCGCCAGCAGCTTGGCCGGCGGCTTCAAGAGGGATTCACCCCTCCACTTT. Translating gives CASSLAGGFKRDSPLHF. The chain couples TRBV5-1 to TRBJ1-6; D uncertain. Looked up from germline, CDR1 is SGHRS and CDR2 is YFSETQ. CDR3 length equals 17 residues. Trimming took off 0 bases at V and 8 bases at J, with 18 bases between the two ends.

V gene TRBV7-2 combines with J gene TRBJ2-2; TRBD2 matches at 7 bases. V gave up 5 bases and J gave up 2 bases; unmatched junction bases: 8. The CDR3 has 16 amino acids. Looked up from germline, CDR1 is SGHTA and CDR2 is FQGNSA. CDR3 DNA: TGTGCCAGCAGCCCATACGGGACTATCAACACCGGGGAGCTGTTTTTT. Its protein product is CASSPYGTINTGELFF. Supplemented by reference TRBV7-2 and TRBJ2-2, the full variable domain reads GAGVSQSPSNKVTEKGKDVELRCDPISGHTALYWYRQSLGQGLEFLIYFQGNSAPDKSGLPSDRFSAERTGGSVSTLTIQRTQQEDSAVYLCASSPYGTINTGELFFGEGSRLTVL.

This clonotype has at least ten counts. The chain uses TRBV3-1 and TRBJ2-1; the D call may be TRBD1 or TRBD2 (5 bases each). The V end was cut by 8 bases, the J end by 8 bases, with 13 bases between. Germline CDR1 is LGHDT and CDR2 is YNNKEL (reference sequence). The CDR3 sequence is 12 residues long. The CDR3 coding sequence is TGTGCCAGCTCCCGGGGCGGGCATGAGCAGTTCTTC. Residues: CASSRGGHEQFF.

This clonotype was recorded many times. The chain links TRBV28 to TRBJ2-7; 7 nucleotides agree with TRBD2. CDR1 is MDHEN, CDR2 SYDVKM, per germline. Losses at the gene ends were 10 bases for V and 6 bases for J; bases not matched to a gene: 18. The CDR3 extends over 15 amino acids. CDR3 loop: CATTAGTRLVSEQYF. CDR3 DNA sequence: TGTGCCACCACAGCGGGGACCCGACTAGTATCCGAGCAGTACTTC.

There are many counts of this clonotype. The rearrangement links TRBV30 to TRBJ2-4; D is undetermined. The CDR3 runs to 14 residues. CDR1 and CDR2 from the germline V gene are GTSNPN and SVGIG (reference sequence). The V end was cut by 0 bases, the J end by 0 bases, with 6 bases between. CDR3 sequence (DNA): TGTGCCTGGAGTGTACTGTTAGCCAAAAACATTCAGTACTTC. Its protein is CAWSVLLAKNIQYF.

This clonotype has ten or more counts. DNA of the CDR3: TGTGCCAGCAGCTTAGTAGGCGGGAGCGCCGAGCAGTACTTC. Amino acids: CASSLVGGSAEQYF. The chain couples TRBV7-2 to TRBJ2-7; 7 nucleotides line up with TRBD2. Germline trimming cut 1 base from V and 6 bases from J; bases unmatched to any gene: 6. Germline V gene data show CDR1 as SGHTA and CDR2 as FQGNSA. This CDR3 region has 14 residues.

This clonotype was detected a few times. The rearrangement links TRBV28 to TRBJ1-1; unclear D gene. Per germline, CDR1 MDHEN and CDR2 SYDVKM. V was clipped by 2 bases and J by 7 bases, with 8 bases between them. The length of the CDR3 is 12 residues. The CDR3 protein is CASSLTDYEAFF. DNA of the CDR3: TGTGCCAGCAGTTTAACCGACTATGAAGCTTTCTTT.

This clonotype was counted once. V usage is TRBV19 and J usage is TRBJ2-3; 7 bases line up with TRBD2. This CDR3 comprises 14 residues. The ends lost 4 bases at V and 2 bases at J; junction bases unmatched: 3. CDR1 is LNHDA, CDR2 SQIVND, per germline (reference sequence). The CDR3 nucleotides read TGTGCCAGTAGTACAACTAGCGACACAGATACGCAGTATTTT. It codes for CASSTTSDTDTQYF.

The rearrangement joins TRBV28 to TRBJ2-3; D is possibly TRBD2 (5 bases). Trimming stripped 8 bases from V and 6 bases from J, with 9 bases between. The CDR3 totals 11 residues. Germline V gene data show CDR1 as MDHEN and CDR2 as SYDVKM. The CDR3 bases are TGTGCCAGCCAGCGGCGGGATACGCAGTATTTT. This translates into CASQRRDTQYF.

This clonotype was counted ten times or more. This chain joins TRBV4-3 and TRBJ1-3; a possible D gene is TRBD1 (6 bases). The CDR3 consists of 16 residues. V lost 0 bases to trimming and J lost 4 bases, with 13 bases between them. Per the germline V gene, CDR1 is LGHNA and CDR2 is YSLEER. CDR3 in DNA: TGCGCCAGCAGCCAAGATTGGCGAGGGGGAGGAAACACCATATATTTT. Translating it yields CASSQDWRGGGNTIYF.

The chain employs TRBV6-2 or TRBV6-3 and TRBJ2-7; 7 nucleotides line up with TRBD1. Per germline, CDR1 MNHEY and CDR2 SVGEGT. V lost 5 bases to trimming and J lost 5 bases; unmatched junction nucleotides: 9. This CDR3 has 14 residues. Written as DNA, the CDR3 is TGTGCCAGCAGTCCCAGACAGGGTCGGCACGAGCAGTACTTC. Encoded protein: CASSPRQGRHEQYF.

V is TRBV7-2 and J is TRBJ2-5; the D call may be TRBD1 or TRBD2 (6 bases each). The CDR3 is made up of 14 amino acids. The germline V gene has CDR1 SGHTA and CDR2 FQGNSA. V lost 4 bases, J lost 4 bases, and 13 bases lay in between. CDR3 coding DNA: TGTGCCAGCAGCTCCTCGGGGGCCCGAGAGACCCAGTACTTC. Translation gives CASSSSGARETQYF. Full variable domain (remainder filled in from reference TRBV7-2 and TRBJ2-5): GAGVSQSPSNKVTEKGKDVELRCDPISGHTALYWYRQSLGQGLEFLIYFQGNSAPDKSGLPSDRFSAERTGGSVSTLTIQRTQQEDSAVYLCASSSSGARETQYFGPGTRLLVL.

This clonotype has ten or more counts. The chain employs TRBV20-1 and TRBJ2-1; the match to TRBD2 covers 10 bases. The CDR3 is 17 amino acids. V lost 1 base, J lost 5 bases, and 11 bases stayed unmatched. Germline CDR1 DFQATT, CDR2 SNEGSKA (reference sequence). The CDR3 protein is CSARAPSGRSNDNEQFF. In nucleotides, the CDR3 is TGCAGTGCTAGAGCCCCTAGCGGGAGAAGTAACGACAATGAGCAGTTCTTC.

This clonotype was picked up a small number of times. The rearrangement uses TRBV29-1 and TRBJ2-1; perhaps TRBD2 as D (6 bases). Per the germline V gene, CDR1 is SQVTM and CDR2 is ANQGSEA. This CDR3 contains 11 residues. Deletions cut 5 bases from V and 7 bases from J, with 9 bases between. Here the CDR3 DNA reads TGCAGCGTTCATGCGGGAAATGAGCAGTTCTTC. Protein: CSVHAGNEQFF.

This clonotype was seen repeatedly, ten times or more. The chain links TRBV28 to TRBJ1-2, with D uncertain. V was trimmed by 5 bases and J by 3 bases, leaving 13 bases between them. Germline values: CDR1 MDHEN, CDR2 SYDVKM. The CDR3 runs to 14 residues. The DNA for the CDR3 is TGTGCCAGCAGTGGAAGGGCCAATGACTATGGCTACACCTTC. This translates into CASSGRANDYGYTF.

This clonotype has ten or more counts. The chain links TRBV12-3 or TRBV12-4 to TRBJ2-3; 11 bases map to TRBD1. CDR3 length: 20 amino acids. Losses at the gene ends were 3 bases for V and 2 bases for J; bases not matched to a gene: 16. Here the CDR3 reads CASSFFWDRGFQGDTDTQYF. The CDR3 DNA is TGTGCCAGCAGTTTTTTTTGGGACAGGGGGTTCCAGGGCGACACAGATACGCAGTATTTT.

V is TRBV11-2 and J is TRBJ2-1; the D gene is possibly TRBD1 (5 bases). This CDR3 has 14 residues. V gave up 6 bases and J gave up 10 bases, with 19 bases separating them. Germline values: CDR1 SGHAT, CDR2 FQNNGV. The DNA of the CDR3 is TGTGCCAGCAGTGCCTCCCTTGCAGGGCAGGAGCAGTTCTTC. Encoded protein: CASSASLAGQEQFF.

Ten or more counts support this clonotype. This rearrangement joins TRBV3-1 to TRBJ2-1; the match to TRBD2 covers 11 bases. This CDR3 comprises 16 residues. Germline V CDR1 and CDR2: LGHDT, YNNKEL (reference sequence). Trimming took 5 bases from V and 2 from J; bases not matched to a gene: 5. The CDR3 DNA follows: TGTGCCAGCAGCTTAGCGGGAGGGCCCGCCTACAATGAGCAGTTCTTC. Amino acid sequence: CASSLAGGPAYNEQFF.

This clonotype occurred a few times. The V call is TRBV9, the J call TRBJ2-3; D perhaps matches TRBD1 (6 bases). V was trimmed by 0 bases and J by 4 bases, leaving 6 bases between them. This CDR3 has 13 amino acids. Germline-derived CDR1 and CDR2 are SGDLS and YYNGEE. The CDR3 nucleotides read TGTGCCAGCAGCGTAGAGGGGGCAGATACGCAGTATTTT. Its translation is CASSVEGADTQYF.

This clonotype was counted only a few times. V usage is TRBV4-3 and J usage is TRBJ2-7; the D gene could be TRBD1 or TRBD2 (5 bases each). This CDR3 has 18 residues. Germline V gives CDR1 LGHNA, CDR2 YSLEER. Trimming removed 4 bases at V and 2 bases at J, with 24 bases between. The CDR3 loop reads CASSPSGSLGRKTYEQYF. As DNA, the CDR3 is TGCGCCAGCAGCCCCTCAGGAAGTCTGGGACGGAAGACCTACGAGCAGTACTTC.

The CDR3 is CATSRDQAGHGVQYF. The CDR3 DNA reads TGTGCCACCAGCAGAGATCAGGCGGGACACGGGGTGCAGTACTTC. The chain combines TRBV15 with TRBJ2-7; the D call may be TRBD1 or TRBD2 (6 bases each). The germline V gene encodes CDR1 LNHNV and CDR2 YYDKDF (reference sequence). V was clipped by 0 bases and J by 9 bases, with 18 bases between them. This CDR3 region has 15 residues. Variable domain in full (rest from reference TRBV15 and TRBJ2-7): DAMVIQNPRYQVTQFGKPVTLSCSQTLNHNVMYWYQQKSSQAPKLLFHYYDKDFNNEADTPDNFQSRRPNTSFCFLDIRSPGLGDTAMYLCATSRDQAGHGVQYFGPGTRLTVT.

The V and J genes are TRBV6-1 and TRBJ1-3; D may be TRBD1 (5 bases). The CDR3 contains 14 residues. The germline CDR1 and CDR2 sequences are MNHNS and SASEGT. V was cut by 7 bases and J by 2 bases, with 12 bases left in between. The CDR3 is CASTAVGPGNTIYF. Here the CDR3 DNA reads TGTGCCAGCACCGCGGTGGGGCCTGGAAACACCATATATTTT.

In this sample, this clonotype turned up many times. The gene calls are TRBV2 and TRBJ2-7; a possible D gene is TRBD2 (5 bases). The CDR3 is 13 amino acids. From germline, CDR1 is SNHLY and CDR2 FYNNEI. Trimming shortened V by 3 bases and J by 3 bases, and 9 bases separated the two germline ends. CDR3 loop: CASSDPGYYEQYF. In DNA, the CDR3 is TGTGCCAGCAGTGATCCGGGGTACTACGAGCAGTACTTC.

This clonotype appeared a few times. The chain has TRBV11-2 and TRBJ2-5; 8 bases fit TRBD1. With V trimmed by 4 bases and J by 4 bases, 8 bases remained unmatched. The CDR3 spans 15 residues. Germline V CDR1 and CDR2: SGHAT, FQNNGV. The CDR3 DNA reads as TGTGCCAGCAGCTCCTTAACCAGGGGGCGAGAGACCCAGTACTTC. This translates into CASSSLTRGRETQYF.

This clonotype was recorded at least ten times. This chain connects TRBV2 to TRBJ1-5; D ambiguous. Germline V gene data show CDR1 as SNHLY and CDR2 as FYNNEI. V lost 1 base to trimming and J lost 7 bases, with 8 bases between them. CDR3 length equals 13 residues. Here the CDR3 DNA reads TGTGCCAGCAGTGAAGACCTAAAACAGCCCCAGCATTTT. Translated, it gives CASSEDLKQPQHF.

This clonotype came up once. This chain joins TRBV19 and TRBJ2-7; 8 positions agree with TRBD2. Germline values: CDR1 LNHDA, CDR2 SQIVND (reference sequence). The CDR3 sequence is 16 residues long. The junction had 17 bases not matched to a gene; V was cut back by 7 bases and J by 6 bases. The CDR3 nucleotides read TGTGCCAGTACCCCAGCGGGAGTTTTCCCCCCGTCCGAGCAGTACTTC. It codes for CASTPAGVFPPSEQYF.

Worth noting for this clonotype: A much larger clone lies one base from this, so it may be a read error. This chain connects TRBV12-3 or TRBV12-4 to TRBJ2-1; D is possibly TRBD1 (6 bases). The closer fit of TRBJ2-7 to the DNA end suggests the J call may be wrong. The CDR3 consists of 15 residues. Here the CDR3 DNA reads TGTGCCAGCAGTTTAGTAGTCGGACAGTTCAATGAGCAGTACTTC. Translation: CASSLVVGQFNEQYF.

In this sample, this clonotype turned up many times. The V call is TRBV7-8, the J call TRBJ1-5; 7 bases are a match to TRBD1. CDR1 is SGHVS and CDR2 is FQNEAQ in the germline V gene. Trimming took 1 base from V and 6 from J; bases not matched to a gene: 3. CDR3 size: 14 residues. The CDR3 region has the DNA TGTGCCAGCAGCTTAGGGGCAGGGGGTCAGCCCCAGCATTTT. This codes for CASSLGAGGQPQHF.